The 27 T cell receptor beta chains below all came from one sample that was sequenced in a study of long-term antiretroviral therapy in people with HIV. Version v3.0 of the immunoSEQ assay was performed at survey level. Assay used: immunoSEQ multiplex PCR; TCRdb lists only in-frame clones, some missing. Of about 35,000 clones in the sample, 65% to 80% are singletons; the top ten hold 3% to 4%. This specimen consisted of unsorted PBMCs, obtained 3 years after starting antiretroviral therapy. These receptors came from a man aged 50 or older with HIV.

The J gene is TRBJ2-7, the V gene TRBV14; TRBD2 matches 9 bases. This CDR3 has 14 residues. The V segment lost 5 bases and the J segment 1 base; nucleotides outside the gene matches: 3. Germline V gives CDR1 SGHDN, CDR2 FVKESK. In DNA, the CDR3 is TGTGCCAGCAGCAATAGCGGGAGTTCCTACGAGCAGTACTTC. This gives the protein CASSNSGSSYEQYF.

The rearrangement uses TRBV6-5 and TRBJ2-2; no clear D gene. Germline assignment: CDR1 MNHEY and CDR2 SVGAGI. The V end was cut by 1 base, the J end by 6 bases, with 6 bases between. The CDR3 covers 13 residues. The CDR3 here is CASSYWRPGELFF. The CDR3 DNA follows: TGTGCCAGCAGTTACTGGAGACCCGGGGAGCTGTTTTTT.

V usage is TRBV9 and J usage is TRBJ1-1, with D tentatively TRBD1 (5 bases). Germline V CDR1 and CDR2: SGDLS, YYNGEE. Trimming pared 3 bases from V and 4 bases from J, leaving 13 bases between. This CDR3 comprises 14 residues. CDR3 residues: CASSGGVVGTEAFF. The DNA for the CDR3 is TGTGCCAGCAGCGGGGGGGTCGTCGGCACTGAAGCTTTCTTT. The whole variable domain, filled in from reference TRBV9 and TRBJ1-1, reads DSGVTQTPKHLITATGQRVTLRCSPRSGDLSVYWYQQSLDQGLQFLIQYYNGEERAKGNILERFSAQQFPDLHSELNLSSLELGDSALYFCASSGGVVGTEAFFGQGTRLTVV.

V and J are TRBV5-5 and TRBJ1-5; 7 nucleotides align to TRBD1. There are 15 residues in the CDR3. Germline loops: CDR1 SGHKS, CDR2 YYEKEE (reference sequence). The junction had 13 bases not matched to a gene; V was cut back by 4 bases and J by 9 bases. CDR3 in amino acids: CASSVQGLGAWPQHF. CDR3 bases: TGTGCCAGCAGCGTACAGGGGTTGGGGGCCTGGCCCCAGCATTTT.

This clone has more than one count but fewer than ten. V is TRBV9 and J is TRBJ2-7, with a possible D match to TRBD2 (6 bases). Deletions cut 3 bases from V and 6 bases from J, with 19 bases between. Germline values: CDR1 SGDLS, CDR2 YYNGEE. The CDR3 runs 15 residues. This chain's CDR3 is CASSAGDSWGSEQYF. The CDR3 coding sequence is TGTGCCAGCAGCGCCGGGGACTCTTGGGGCTCCGAGCAGTACTTC.

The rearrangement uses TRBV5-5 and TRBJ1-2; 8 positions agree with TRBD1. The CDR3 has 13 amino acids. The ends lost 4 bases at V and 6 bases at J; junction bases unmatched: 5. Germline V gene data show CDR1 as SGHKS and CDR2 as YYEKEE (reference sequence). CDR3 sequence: CASSPTGVDGYTF. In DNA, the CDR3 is TGTGCCAGCAGCCCGACAGGGGTGGATGGCTACACCTTC.

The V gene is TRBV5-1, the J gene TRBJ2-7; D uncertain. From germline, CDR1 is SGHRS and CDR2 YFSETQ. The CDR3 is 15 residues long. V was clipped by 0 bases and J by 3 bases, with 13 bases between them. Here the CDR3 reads CASSLGGKSVYEQYF. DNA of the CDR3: TGCGCCAGCAGCTTGGGTGGGAAGTCGGTCTACGAGCAGTACTTC.

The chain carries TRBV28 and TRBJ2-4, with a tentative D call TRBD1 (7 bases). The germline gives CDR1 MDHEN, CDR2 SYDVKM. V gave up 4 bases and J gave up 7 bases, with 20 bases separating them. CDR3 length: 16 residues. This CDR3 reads CASSSPPRQGGNIQYF. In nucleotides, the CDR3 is TGTGCCAGCAGTTCGCCTCCCCGACAGGGAGGCAACATTCAGTACTTC. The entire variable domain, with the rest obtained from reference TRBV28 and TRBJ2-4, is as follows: DVKVTQSSRYLVKRTGEKVFLECVQDMDHENMFWYRQDPGLGLRLIYFSYDVKMKEKGDIPEGYSVSREKKERFSLILESASTNQTSMYLCASSSPPRQGGNIQYFGAGTRLSVL.

The chain's CDR3 is CASGLSGSTDTQYF. The CDR3, as DNA: TGTGCTAGTGGTTTGTCGGGGAGCACAGATACGCAGTATTTT. The V and J genes are TRBV12-5 and TRBJ2-3, with TRBD2 as a possible D gene (5 bases). Deletions cut 2 bases from V and 0 bases from J, with 6 bases between. CDR3 length: 14 residues. Looked up from germline, CDR1 is LGHNT and CDR2 is FRNRAP.

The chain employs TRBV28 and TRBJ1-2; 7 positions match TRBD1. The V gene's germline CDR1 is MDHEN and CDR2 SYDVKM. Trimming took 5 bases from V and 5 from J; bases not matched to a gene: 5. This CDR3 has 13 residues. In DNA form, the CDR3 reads TGTGCCAGCAGTGATACAGGGGCGTATGGCTACACCTTC. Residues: CASSDTGAYGYTF.

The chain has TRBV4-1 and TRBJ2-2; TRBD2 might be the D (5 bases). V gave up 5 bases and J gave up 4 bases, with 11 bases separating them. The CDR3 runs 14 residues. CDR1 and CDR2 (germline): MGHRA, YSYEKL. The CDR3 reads CASSWTLFTGELFF. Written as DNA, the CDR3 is TGCGCCAGCAGCTGGACTCTATTCACCGGGGAGCTGTTTTTT.

The CDR3 DNA sequence: TGTGCCAGCAGTTACTTGGGGACAGAAGCTTTCTTT. Amino acid sequence: CASSYLGTEAFF. The chain links TRBV6-5 to TRBJ1-1; possibly TRBD1 for D (6 bases). Germline CDR1 is MNHEY and CDR2 is SVGAGI. The CDR3 runs to 12 residues. The germline V and J ends were trimmed by 1 base and 8 bases, with 8 bases remaining between them.

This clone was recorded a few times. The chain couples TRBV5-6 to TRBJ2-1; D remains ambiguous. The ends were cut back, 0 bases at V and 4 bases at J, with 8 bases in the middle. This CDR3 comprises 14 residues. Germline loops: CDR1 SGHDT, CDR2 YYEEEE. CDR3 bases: TGTGCCAGCAGCTTGGTAGCCAGTTACAATGAGCAGTTCTTC. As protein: CASSLVASYNEQFF.

The CDR3 DNA sequence: TGCAGCGTTGATTTGGGGGGAGCCTACTCTGGAAACACCATATATTTT. This codes for CSVDLGGAYSGNTIYF. The chain joins TRBV29-1 to TRBJ1-3; TRBD1 is a possible D gene (5 bases). The ends were cut back, 3 bases at V and 0 bases at J, with 15 bases in the middle. The V gene's germline CDR1 is SQVTM and CDR2 ANQGSEA. There are 16 residues in the CDR3.

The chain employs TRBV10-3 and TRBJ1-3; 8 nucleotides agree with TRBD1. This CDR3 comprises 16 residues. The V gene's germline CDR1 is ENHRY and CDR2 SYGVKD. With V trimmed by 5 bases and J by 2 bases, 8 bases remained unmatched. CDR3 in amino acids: CAISRTGQRTGNTIYF. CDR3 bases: TGTGCCATCAGTAGGACAGGGCAAAGGACTGGAAACACCATATATTTT.

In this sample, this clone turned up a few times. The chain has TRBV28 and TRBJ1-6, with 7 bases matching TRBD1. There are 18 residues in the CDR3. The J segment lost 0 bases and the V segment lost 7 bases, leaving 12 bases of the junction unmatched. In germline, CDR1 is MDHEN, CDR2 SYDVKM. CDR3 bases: TGTGCCAGCAAGATTCCGGGACAGTATAGCTCCTATAATTCACCCCTCCACTTT. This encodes CASKIPGQYSSYNSPLHF.

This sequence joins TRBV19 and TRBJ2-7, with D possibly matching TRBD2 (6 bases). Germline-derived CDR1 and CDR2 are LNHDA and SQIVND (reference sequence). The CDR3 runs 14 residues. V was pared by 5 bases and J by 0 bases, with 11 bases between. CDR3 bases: TGTGCCAGTAGTTGGGACGGGAGCTCCTACGAGCAGTACTTC. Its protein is CASSWDGSSYEQYF. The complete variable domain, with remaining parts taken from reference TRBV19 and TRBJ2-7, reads DGGITQSPKYLFRKEGQNVTLSCEQNLNHDAMYWYRQDPGQGLRLIYYSQIVNDFQKGDIAEGYSVSREKKESFPLTVTSAQKNPTAFYLCASSWDGSSYEQYFGPGTRLTVT.

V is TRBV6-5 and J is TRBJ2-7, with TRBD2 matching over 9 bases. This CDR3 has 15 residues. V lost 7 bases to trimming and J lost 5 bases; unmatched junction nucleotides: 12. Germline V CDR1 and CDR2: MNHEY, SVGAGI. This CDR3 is CASKLLREGRDEQYF. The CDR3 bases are TGTGCCAGCAAGTTGTTGCGGGAGGGCCGCGACGAGCAGTACTTC.

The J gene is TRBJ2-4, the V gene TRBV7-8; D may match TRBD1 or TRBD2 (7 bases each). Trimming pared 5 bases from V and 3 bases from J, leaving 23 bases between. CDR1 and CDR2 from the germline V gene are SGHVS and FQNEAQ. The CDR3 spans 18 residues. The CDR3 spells CASSPGQPGRGVKNIQYF. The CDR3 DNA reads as TGTGCCAGCAGCCCGGGACAGCCGGGGAGGGGGGTCAAAAACATTCAGTACTTC.

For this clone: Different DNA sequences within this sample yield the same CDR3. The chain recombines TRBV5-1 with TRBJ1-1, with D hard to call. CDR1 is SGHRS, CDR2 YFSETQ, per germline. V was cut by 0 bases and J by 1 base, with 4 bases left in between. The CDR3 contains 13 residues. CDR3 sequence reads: CASSLDPNTEAFF. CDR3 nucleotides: TGCGCCAGCAGCTTGGACCCGAACACTGAAGCTTTCTTT.

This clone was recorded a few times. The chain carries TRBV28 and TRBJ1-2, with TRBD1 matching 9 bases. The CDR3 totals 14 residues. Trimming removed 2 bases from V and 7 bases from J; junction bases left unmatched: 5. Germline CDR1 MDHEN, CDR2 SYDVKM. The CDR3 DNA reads TGTGCCAGCAGTTTAAGGGACAGGGTTGGTGGCTACACCTTC. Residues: CASSLRDRVGGYTF.

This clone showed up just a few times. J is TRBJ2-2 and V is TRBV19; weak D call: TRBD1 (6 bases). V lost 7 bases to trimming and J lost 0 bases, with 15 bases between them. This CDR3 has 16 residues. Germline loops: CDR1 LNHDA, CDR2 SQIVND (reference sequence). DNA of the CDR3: TGTGCCAGTAAGGGGGAAGCTCGAACGAACACCGGGGAGCTGTTTTTT. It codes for CASKGEARTNTGELFF.

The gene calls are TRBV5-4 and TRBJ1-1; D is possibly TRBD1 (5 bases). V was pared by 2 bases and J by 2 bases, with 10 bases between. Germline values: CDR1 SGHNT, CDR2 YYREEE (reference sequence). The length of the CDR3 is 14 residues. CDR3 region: CASSFGRGNTEAFF. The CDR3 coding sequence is TGTGCCAGCAGCTTTGGGAGGGGAAACACTGAAGCTTTCTTT. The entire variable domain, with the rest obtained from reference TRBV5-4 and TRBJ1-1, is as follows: ETGVTQSPTHLIKTRGQQVTLRCSSQSGHNTVSWYQQALGQGPQFIFQYYREEENGRGNFPPRFSGLQFPNYSSELNVNALELDDSALYLCASSFGRGNTEAFFGQGTRLTVV.

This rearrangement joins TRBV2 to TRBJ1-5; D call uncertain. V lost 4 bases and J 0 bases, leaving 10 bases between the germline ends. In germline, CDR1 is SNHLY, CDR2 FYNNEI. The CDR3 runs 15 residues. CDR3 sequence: CASSGTLASNQPQHF. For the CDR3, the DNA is TGTGCCAGCAGTGGGACTTTAGCTAGCAATCAGCCCCAGCATTTT.

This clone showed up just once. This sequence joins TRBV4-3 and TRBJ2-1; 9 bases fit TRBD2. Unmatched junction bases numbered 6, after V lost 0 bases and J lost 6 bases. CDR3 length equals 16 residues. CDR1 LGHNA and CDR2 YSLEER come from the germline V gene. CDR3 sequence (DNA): TGCGCCAGCAGCCAAGATGCGGCGGGAGGGGGCAATGAGCAGTTCTTC. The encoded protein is CASSQDAAGGGNEQFF.

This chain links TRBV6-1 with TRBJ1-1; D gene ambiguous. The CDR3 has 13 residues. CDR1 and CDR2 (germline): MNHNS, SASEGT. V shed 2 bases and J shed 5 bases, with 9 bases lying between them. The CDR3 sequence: CASSEMGWTEAFF. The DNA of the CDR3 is TGTGCCAGCAGTGAAATGGGGTGGACTGAAGCTTTCTTT.

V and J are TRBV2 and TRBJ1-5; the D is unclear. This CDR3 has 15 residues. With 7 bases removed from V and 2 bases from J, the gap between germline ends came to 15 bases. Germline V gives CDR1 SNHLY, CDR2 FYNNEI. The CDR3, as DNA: TGTGCCAGCACTCAAATGGGGATGGGCAATCAGCCCCAGCATTTT. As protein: CASTQMGMGNQPQHF.